This passage covers 16 T cell receptor beta chains from one sample sequenced in a study of cytomegalovirus exposure and HLA in healthy donors. With 60 Vbeta and 13 Jbeta primers, the PCR was carried out. Clones were read by immunoSEQ multiplex PCR, and TCRdb kept only the in-frame ones, dropping some. The sample holds 130,000 to 150,000 clones, around 84% seen once. The source material was PBMCs. The source of these receptors is a boy younger than 10 in good health and CMV-seronegative.

In this sample, this clone turned up once. This chain links TRBV2 with TRBJ2-1, with 10 bases lining up with TRBD1. V lost 8 bases and J lost 0; bases outside the gene matches: 1. This CDR3 is built from 14 residues. Germline values: CDR1 SNHLY, CDR2 FYNNEI. CDR3: CASRDRGSYNEQFF. In DNA, the CDR3 is TGTGCCAGCCGGGACAGGGGCTCCTACAATGAGCAGTTCTTC.

V and J are TRBV9 and TRBJ2-7; tentatively, D is TRBD1 (6 bases). The CDR3 covers 15 residues. V shed 4 bases and J shed 2 bases, with 16 bases lying between them. Germline V gives CDR1 SGDLS, CDR2 YYNGEE. The CDR3, as DNA: TGTGCCAGCAGCTTGGGGGACACGCTGACCTACGAGCAGTACTTC. Encoded protein: CASSLGDTLTYEQYF. Based on the CDR3 plus reference TRBV9 and TRBJ2-7, the full variable domain is DSGVTQTPKHLITATGQRVTLRCSPRSGDLSVYWYQQSLDQGLQFLIQYYNGEERAKGNILERFSAQQFPDLHSELNLSSLELGDSALYFCASSLGDTLTYEQYFGPGTRLTVT.

The chain has TRBV14 and TRBJ2-3; D is ambiguous. Between the trimmed V and J ends, which lost 1 base and 2 bases, there was a span of 4 bases. This CDR3 is built from 13 residues. Germline lookup yields CDR1 SGHDN and CDR2 FVKESK. The CDR3 DNA follows: TGTGCCAGCAGCCAAGTGTACACAGATACGCAGTATTTT. The encoded protein is CASSQVYTDTQYF.

The chain links TRBV5-4 to TRBJ1-1; tentatively, D is TRBD1 (5 bases). The CDR3 loop spans 15 amino acids. Germline-derived CDR1 and CDR2 are SGHNT and YYREEE (reference sequence). Between the trimmed V and J ends, which lost 2 bases and 0 bases, there was a span of 11 bases. The CDR3 here is CASSFAGSVNTEAFF. The CDR3 DNA is TGTGCCAGCAGCTTCGCAGGGTCGGTGAACACTGAAGCTTTCTTT.

The genes are TRBV5-6 and TRBJ1-4; possible D gene TRBD1, 6 bases. This CDR3 region has 14 residues. V lost 6 bases, J lost 7 bases, and 16 bases lay in between. The germline gives CDR1 SGHDT, CDR2 YYEEEE. The CDR3 DNA is TGTGCCAGCACCAAACAGGGCGCGGGTGAAAAACTGTTTTTT. Its translation is CASTKQGAGEKLFF.

This chain joins TRBV18 and TRBJ1-1, with D possibly being TRBD1 (6 bases). Germline-derived CDR1 and CDR2 are KGHSH and LQKENI. The CDR3 consists of 14 residues. V shed 2 bases and J shed 1 base, with 8 bases lying between them. CDR3 residues: CASSPKQGNTEAFF. DNA for the CDR3: TGTGCCAGCTCACCAAAACAGGGGAACACTGAAGCTTTCTTT.

This clone occurred once. J is TRBJ2-1 and V is TRBV4-1; 8 bases map to TRBD2. Germline CDR1 and CDR2: MGHRA and YSYEKL. This CDR3 region has 15 residues. Losses at the gene ends were 8 bases for V and 8 bases for J; bases not matched to a gene: 14. The CDR3 region has the DNA TGCGCCAGCGGAGCGGGACTAGGGAAACGCGATGAGCAGTTCTTC. Translation: CASGAGLGKRDEQFF.

Remarks on this clone: At one boundary the junction diverges from the germline segment, which might be a read error. V and J are TRBV7-9 and TRBJ1-1; 8 positions match TRBD1. Germline CDR1 reads SEHNR; CDR2 reads FQNEAQ (reference sequence). The length of the CDR3 is 19 residues. The DNA of the CDR3 is TGTGCCAGCAGCTCGGGAAAACGGACAGGGACCTTCATGAACACTGAAGCTTCCTTT. Amino acid sequence: CASSSGKRTGTFMNTEASF.

This chain links TRBV7-9 with TRBJ1-2; D is perhaps TRBD1 (6 bases). The CDR3 contains 16 residues. Germline V gives CDR1 SEHNR, CDR2 FQNEAQ (reference sequence). The V and J ends lost 3 bases and 2 bases respectively, with 16 bases between them. CDR3 region: CASSLVSGGPNYGYTF. The CDR3 bases are TGTGCCAGCAGCTTGGTGTCGGGGGGGCCCAACTATGGCTACACCTTC.

The chain uses TRBV19 and TRBJ2-5; 9 nucleotides line up with TRBD1. CDR1 LNHDA and CDR2 SQIVND come from the germline V gene (reference sequence). The CDR3 extends over 15 amino acids. The V segment lost 5 bases and the J segment 5 bases; nucleotides outside the gene matches: 9. The CDR3 here is CASSSWTGVGETQYF. The CDR3 DNA reads as TGTGCCAGTAGTTCTTGGACAGGGGTTGGCGAGACCCAGTACTTC.

J is TRBJ2-4 and V is TRBV5-1; D gene uncertain. The ends were cut back, 4 bases at V and 6 bases at J, with 14 bases in the middle. CDR3 length equals 14 residues. The germline gives CDR1 SGHRS, CDR2 YFSETQ. The CDR3 DNA sequence: TGCGCCAGCAGCCGATCGCAGGTCGGAAACATTCAGTACTTC. Translating it yields CASSRSQVGNIQYF.

The chain couples TRBV27 to TRBJ2-1; D may be TRBD1 (5 bases). The CDR3 runs to 13 residues. CDR1 is MNHEY, CDR2 SMNVEV, per germline (reference sequence). V was clipped by 3 bases and J by 7 bases, with 10 bases between them. The CDR3 reads CASSFTGLNEQFF. The CDR3 nucleotides read TGTGCCAGCAGTTTTACAGGTTTAAATGAGCAGTTCTTC.

This rearrangement joins TRBV6-1 to TRBJ1-1; 7 bases map to TRBD1. With 5 bases clipped from V and 0 bases from J, the junction kept 6 bases outside the gene matches. The CDR3 runs 15 residues. Germline CDR1 reads MNHNS; CDR2 reads SASEGT. CDR3 sequence reads: CASSTRTGLNTEAFF. CDR3 coding DNA: TGTGCCAGCAGTACCCGGACAGGACTGAACACTGAAGCTTTCTTT.

This clone has only one observation. The rearrangement joins TRBV19 to TRBJ2-2, with 7 bases matching TRBD1. The J segment lost 0 bases and the V segment lost 3 bases, leaving 16 bases of the junction unmatched. This CDR3 is 20 amino acids long. The germline CDR1 and CDR2 sequences are LNHDA and SQIVND (reference sequence). CDR3 protein: CASSIGVTGIKETNTGELFF. For the CDR3, the DNA is TGTGCCAGTAGTATCGGGGTGACAGGGATAAAGGAGACGAACACCGGGGAGCTGTTTTTT.

The chain links TRBV11-3 to TRBJ1-2, with a tentative D call TRBD1 (6 bases). Trimming took 3 bases from V and 5 from J, leaving 10 bases between them. The CDR3 consists of 13 residues. CDR1 and CDR2 (germline): SGHNT, YENEEA. The CDR3: CASSLTGKYGYTF. The CDR3, as DNA: TGTGCCAGCAGCTTGACAGGAAAGTATGGCTACACCTTC. Full variable domain (remainder filled in from reference TRBV11-3 and TRBJ1-2): EAGVVQSPRYKIIEKKQPVAFWCNPISGHNTLYWYLQNLGQGPELLIRYENEEAVDDSQLPKDRFSAERLKGVDSTLKIQPAELGDSAVYLCASSLTGKYGYTFGSGTRLTVV.

V and J are TRBV7-9 and TRBJ2-1, with 8 bases identical to TRBD2. The CDR3 has 15 residues. CDR1 SEHNR and CDR2 FQNEAQ come from the germline V gene (reference sequence). V gave up 5 bases and J gave up 6 bases; unmatched junction bases: 9. This CDR3 is CASSPLTGGGNEQFF. As DNA, the CDR3 is TGTGCCAGCAGCCCCTTAACGGGAGGGGGCAATGAGCAGTTCTTC. Looking up the rest from reference TRBV7-9 and TRBJ2-1 gives the full variable domain: DTGVSQNPRHKITKRGQNVTFRCDPISEHNRLYWYRQTLGQGPEFLTYFQNEAQLEKSRLLSDRFSAERPKGSFSTLEIQRTEQGDSAMYLCASSPLTGGGNEQFFGPGTRLTVL.